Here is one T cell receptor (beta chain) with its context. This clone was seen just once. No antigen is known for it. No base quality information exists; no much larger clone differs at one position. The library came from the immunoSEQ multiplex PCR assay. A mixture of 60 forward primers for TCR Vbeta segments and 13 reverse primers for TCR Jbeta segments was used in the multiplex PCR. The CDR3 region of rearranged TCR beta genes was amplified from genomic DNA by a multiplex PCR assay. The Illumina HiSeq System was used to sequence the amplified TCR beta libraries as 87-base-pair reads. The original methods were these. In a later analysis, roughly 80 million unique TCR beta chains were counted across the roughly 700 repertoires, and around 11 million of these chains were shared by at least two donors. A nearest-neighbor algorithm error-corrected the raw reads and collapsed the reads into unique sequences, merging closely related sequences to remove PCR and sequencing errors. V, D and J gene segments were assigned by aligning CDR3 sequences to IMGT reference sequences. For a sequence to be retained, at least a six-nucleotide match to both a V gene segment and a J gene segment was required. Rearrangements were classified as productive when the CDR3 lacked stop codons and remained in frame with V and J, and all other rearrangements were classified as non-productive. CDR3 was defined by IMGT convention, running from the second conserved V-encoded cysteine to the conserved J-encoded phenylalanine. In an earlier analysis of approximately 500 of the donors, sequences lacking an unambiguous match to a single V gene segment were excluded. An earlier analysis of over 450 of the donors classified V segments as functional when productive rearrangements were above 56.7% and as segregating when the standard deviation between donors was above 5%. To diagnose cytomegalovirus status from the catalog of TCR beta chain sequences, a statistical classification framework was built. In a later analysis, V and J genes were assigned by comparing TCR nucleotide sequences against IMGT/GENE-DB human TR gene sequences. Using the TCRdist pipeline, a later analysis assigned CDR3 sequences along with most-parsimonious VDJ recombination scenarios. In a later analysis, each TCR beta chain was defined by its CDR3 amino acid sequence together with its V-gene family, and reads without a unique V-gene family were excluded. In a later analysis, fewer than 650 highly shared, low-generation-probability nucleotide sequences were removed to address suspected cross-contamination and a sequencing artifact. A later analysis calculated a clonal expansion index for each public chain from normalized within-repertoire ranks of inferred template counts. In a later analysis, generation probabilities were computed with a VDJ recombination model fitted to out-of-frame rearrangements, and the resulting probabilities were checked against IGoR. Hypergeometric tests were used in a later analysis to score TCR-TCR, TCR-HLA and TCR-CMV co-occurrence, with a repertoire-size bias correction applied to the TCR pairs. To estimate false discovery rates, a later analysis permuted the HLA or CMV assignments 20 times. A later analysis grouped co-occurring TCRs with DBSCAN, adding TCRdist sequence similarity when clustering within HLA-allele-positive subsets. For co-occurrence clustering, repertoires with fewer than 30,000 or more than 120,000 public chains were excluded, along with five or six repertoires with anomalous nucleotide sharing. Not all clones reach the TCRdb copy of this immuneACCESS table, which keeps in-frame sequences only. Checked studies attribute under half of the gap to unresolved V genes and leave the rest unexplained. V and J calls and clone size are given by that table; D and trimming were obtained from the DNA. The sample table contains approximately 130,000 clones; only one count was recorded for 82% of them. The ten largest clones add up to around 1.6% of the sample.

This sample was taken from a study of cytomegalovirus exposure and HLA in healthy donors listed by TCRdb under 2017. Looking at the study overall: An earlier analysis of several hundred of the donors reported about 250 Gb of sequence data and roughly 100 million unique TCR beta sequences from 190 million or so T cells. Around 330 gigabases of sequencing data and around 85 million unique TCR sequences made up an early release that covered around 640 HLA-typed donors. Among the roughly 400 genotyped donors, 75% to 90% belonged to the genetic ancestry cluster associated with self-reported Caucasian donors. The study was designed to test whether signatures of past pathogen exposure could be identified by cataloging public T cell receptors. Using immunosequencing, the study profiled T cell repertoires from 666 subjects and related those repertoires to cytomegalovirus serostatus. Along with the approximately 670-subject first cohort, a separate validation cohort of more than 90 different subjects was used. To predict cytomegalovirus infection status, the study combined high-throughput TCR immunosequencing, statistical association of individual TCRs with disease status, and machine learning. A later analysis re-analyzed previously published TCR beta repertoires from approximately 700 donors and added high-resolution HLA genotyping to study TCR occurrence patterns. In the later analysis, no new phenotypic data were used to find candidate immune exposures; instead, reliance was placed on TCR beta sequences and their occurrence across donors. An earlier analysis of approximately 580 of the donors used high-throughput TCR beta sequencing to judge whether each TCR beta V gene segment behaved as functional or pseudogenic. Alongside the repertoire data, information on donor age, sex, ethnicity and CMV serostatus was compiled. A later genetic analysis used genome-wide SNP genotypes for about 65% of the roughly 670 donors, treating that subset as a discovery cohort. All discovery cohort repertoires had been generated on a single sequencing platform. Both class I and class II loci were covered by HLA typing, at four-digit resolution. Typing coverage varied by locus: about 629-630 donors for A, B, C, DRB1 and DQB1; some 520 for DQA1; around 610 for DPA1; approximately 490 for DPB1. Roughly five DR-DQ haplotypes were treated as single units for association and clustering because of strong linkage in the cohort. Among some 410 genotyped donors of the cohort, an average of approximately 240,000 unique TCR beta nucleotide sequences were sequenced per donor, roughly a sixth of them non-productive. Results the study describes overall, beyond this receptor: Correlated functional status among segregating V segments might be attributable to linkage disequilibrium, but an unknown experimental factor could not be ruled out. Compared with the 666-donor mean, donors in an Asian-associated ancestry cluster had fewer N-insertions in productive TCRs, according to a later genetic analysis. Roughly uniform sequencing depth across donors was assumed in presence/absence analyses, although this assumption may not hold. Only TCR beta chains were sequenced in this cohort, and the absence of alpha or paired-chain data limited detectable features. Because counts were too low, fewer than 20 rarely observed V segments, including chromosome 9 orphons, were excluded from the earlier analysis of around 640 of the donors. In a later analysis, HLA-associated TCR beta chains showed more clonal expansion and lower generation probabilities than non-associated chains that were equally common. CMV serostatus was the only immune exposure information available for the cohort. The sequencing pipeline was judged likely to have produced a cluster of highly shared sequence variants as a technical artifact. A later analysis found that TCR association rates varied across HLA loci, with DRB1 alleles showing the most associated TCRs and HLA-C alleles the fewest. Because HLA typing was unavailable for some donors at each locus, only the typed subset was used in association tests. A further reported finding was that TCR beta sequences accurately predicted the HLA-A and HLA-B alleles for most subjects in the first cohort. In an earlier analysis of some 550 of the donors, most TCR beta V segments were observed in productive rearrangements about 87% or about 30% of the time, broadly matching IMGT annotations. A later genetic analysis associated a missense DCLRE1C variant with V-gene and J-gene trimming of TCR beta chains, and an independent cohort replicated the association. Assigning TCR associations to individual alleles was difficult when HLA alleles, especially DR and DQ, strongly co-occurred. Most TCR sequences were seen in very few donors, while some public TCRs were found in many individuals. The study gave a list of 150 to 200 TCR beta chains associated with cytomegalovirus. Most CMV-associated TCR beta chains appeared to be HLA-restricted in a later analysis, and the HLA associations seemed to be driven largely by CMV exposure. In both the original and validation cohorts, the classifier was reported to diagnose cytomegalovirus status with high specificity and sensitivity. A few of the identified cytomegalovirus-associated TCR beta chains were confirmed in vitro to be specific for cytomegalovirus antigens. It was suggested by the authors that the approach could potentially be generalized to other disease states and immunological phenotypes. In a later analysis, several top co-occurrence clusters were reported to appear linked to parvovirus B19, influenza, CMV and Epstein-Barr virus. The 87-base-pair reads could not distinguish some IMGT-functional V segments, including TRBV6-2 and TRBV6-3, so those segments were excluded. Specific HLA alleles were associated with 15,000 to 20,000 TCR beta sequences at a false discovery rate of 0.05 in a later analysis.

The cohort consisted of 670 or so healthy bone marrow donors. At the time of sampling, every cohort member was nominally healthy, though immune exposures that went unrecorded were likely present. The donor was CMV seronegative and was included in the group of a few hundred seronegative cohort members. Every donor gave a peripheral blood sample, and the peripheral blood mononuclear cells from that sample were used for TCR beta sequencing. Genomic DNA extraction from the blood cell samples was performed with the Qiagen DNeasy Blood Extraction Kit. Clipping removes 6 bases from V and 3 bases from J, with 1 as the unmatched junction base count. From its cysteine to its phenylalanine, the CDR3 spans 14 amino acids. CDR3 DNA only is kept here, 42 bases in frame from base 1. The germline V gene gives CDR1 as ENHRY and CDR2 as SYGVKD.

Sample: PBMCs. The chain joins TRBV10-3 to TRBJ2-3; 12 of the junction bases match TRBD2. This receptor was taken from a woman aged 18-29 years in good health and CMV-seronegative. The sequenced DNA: TGTGCCATCAGGGGGACTAGCGGGACAGATACGCAGTATTTT. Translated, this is CAIRGTSGTDTQYF.